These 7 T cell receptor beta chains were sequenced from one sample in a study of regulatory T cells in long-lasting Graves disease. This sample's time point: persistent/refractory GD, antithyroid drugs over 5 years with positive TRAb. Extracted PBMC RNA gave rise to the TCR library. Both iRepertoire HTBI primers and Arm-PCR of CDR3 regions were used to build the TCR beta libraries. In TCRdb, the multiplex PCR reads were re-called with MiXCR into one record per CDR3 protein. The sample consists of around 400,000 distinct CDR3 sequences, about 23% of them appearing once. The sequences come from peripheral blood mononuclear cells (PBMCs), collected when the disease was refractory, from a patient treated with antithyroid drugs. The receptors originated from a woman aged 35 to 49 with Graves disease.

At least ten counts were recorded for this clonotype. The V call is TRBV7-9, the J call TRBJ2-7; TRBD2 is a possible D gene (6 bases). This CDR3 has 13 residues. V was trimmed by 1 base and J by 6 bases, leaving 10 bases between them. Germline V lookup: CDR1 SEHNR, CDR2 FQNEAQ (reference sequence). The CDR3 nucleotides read TGTGCCAGCAGCTTAGTTCACGGGGGCGAGCAGTACTTC. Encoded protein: CASSLVHGGEQYF.

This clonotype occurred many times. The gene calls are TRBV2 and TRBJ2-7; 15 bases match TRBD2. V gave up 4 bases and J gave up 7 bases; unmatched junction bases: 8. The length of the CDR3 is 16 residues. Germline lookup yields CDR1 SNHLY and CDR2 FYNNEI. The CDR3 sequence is CASSVSGTSGRSEQYF. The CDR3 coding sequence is TGTGCCAGCAGTGTATCCGGGACTAGCGGGAGGAGTGAGCAGTACTTC.

The DNA of the CDR3 is TGTGCCAGCAGTTTAGGACAGGGGTTAAGGGAGCAGTACTTC. It specifies CASSLGQGLREQYF. The J gene is TRBJ2-7, the V gene TRBV27, with 9 positions matching TRBD1. The length of the CDR3 is 14 residues. Germline CDR1 reads MNHEY; CDR2 reads SMNVEV (reference sequence). Trimming at V came to 2 bases and at J to 7 bases, leaving 6 bases not matched to a gene.

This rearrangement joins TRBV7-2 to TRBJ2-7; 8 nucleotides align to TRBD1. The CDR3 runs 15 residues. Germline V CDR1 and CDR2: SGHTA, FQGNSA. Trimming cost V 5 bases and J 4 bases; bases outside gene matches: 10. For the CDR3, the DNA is TGTGCCAGCAGCCGGAGGAGACAGGGGACATACGAGCAGTACTTC. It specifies CASSRRRQGTYEQYF.

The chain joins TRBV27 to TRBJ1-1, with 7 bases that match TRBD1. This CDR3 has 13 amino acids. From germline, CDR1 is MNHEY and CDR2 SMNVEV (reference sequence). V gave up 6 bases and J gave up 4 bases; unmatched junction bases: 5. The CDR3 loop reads CASRTGSVTEAFF. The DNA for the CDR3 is TGTGCCAGCAGGACAGGGTCGGTCACTGAAGCTTTCTTT.

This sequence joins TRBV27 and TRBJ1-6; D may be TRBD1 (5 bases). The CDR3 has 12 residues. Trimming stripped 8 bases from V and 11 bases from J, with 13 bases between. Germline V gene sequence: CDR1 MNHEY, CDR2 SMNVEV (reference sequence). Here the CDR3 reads CASRDPRTPLHF. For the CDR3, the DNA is TGTGCCAGCCGGGACCCCAGGACACCCCTCCACTTT.

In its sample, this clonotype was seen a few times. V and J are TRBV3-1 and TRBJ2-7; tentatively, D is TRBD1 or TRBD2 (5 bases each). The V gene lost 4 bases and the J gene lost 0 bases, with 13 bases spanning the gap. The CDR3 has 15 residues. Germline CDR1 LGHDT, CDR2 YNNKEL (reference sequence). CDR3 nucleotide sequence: TGTGCCAGCAGCCCCGTACCAGGGAGCTCCTACGAGCAGTACTTC. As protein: CASSPVPGSSYEQYF.